The clone carrying this T cell receptor (beta chain) has at least ten counts. The time point was: sample taken at primary tumor resection. The sequenced material consisted of unsorted whole RNA from tumor, nontumor lung or frozen PBMC. The length of the CDR3 is 15 residues. CDR1 SGDLS and CDR2 YYNGEE come from the germline V gene. Trimming removed 0 bases from V and 3 bases from J, with 13 bases in between. The data are from a study of spatial heterogeneity in lung cancer. One entry per CDR3 protein, called by TCRdb with MiXCR from the 5' RACE reads. This sample has approximately 52,000 distinct CDR3 sequences, with over 4.5% found just once.

The TCR was taken from a male donor with early-stage non-small cell lung cancer. Material: PBMCs, obtained at surgery. The gene calls are TRBV9 and TRBJ2-7; D is uncertain. As DNA, the CDR3 is TGTGCCAGCAGCGTAGAAGACGGCGACCTCTACGAGCAGTACTTC. Translated: CASSVEDGDLYEQYF.